This is a list of T cell receptor beta chains from one sample in a study of blood T cell repertoires in COVID-19. The data were produced by immunoSEQ multiplex PCR, yet TCRdb's version contains in-frame clones alone and is incomplete. The sample consists of 110,000 to 150,000 clones, roughly four fifths of them appearing once. Sequenced material: peripheral blood. All receptors derive from an elderly man with acute or convalescent COVID-19. Both conserved end residues are part of each CDR3. Each record gives: V gene, CDR3 protein.

v_call: TRBV5-1
cdr3_aa: CASSLASDTQYF

v_call: TRBV3-1/TRBV3-2
cdr3_aa: CASSQDRQGLGAQPQHF

v_call: TRBV4-2
cdr3_aa: CASSFQGSNSPLHF

v_call: TRBV10-3
cdr3_aa: CAISASGADHEQYF

v_call: TRBV7-2
cdr3_aa: CASSFTNYGYTF

v_call: TRBV6-2/TRBV6-3
cdr3_aa: CASSLGQVEQYF

v_call: TRBV19
cdr3_aa: CASRPTSGTNNEQFF

v_call: TRBV5-1
cdr3_aa: CASSLEQGRGGTQYF

v_call: TRBV5-5
cdr3_aa: CASSQRVSTDTQYF

v_call: TRBV9
cdr3_aa: CASSPPTGLDTEAFF

v_call: TRBV12-3/TRBV12-4
cdr3_aa: CASSYKAGGRAFF

v_call: TRBV11-3
cdr3_aa: CASSLAGGKNTGELFF

v_call: TRBV2
cdr3_aa: CASIGGRNTEAFF

v_call: TRBV7-2
cdr3_aa: CASSYTNSNQPQHF

v_call: TRBV7-9
cdr3_aa: CASSATSGGLYEQYF

v_call: TRBV15
cdr3_aa: CATSSGDTYNEQFF

v_call: TRBV7-2
cdr3_aa: CASSLARTGGQGGYTF

v_call: TRBV6-1
cdr3_aa: CASSGGPANSGNTIYF

v_call: TRBV12-3/TRBV12-4
cdr3_aa: CASRYGGDTQYF

v_call: TRBV12-3/TRBV12-4
cdr3_aa: CASSEGLPYEQYF

v_call: TRBV2
cdr3_aa: CASSLGGVFEEKLFF

v_call: TRBV5-1
cdr3_aa: CASSLDRSSTDTQYF

v_call: TRBV2
cdr3_aa: CASSERGGETQYF

v_call: TRBV24-1
cdr3_aa: CATSLSRANTGELFF

v_call: TRBV3-1/TRBV3-2
cdr3_aa: CASSDAGTGVFVNEKLFF

v_call: TRBV25-1
cdr3_aa: CASSPSDRTRDTQYF

v_call: TRBV4-3
cdr3_aa: CASSQGQGGYGYTF

v_call: TRBV7-2
cdr3_aa: CASSLASGTDFSYEQYF

v_call: TRBV6-5
cdr3_aa: CASGRGSSGNTIYF

v_call: TRBV7-3
cdr3_aa: CASSLTRESGELFF

v_call: TRBV7-2
cdr3_aa: CASSLGPLSGVEAFF

v_call: TRBV14
cdr3_aa: CASSRGAHEQYF

v_call: TRBV29-1
cdr3_aa: CSVDSGEGFTEAFF

v_call: TRBV28
cdr3_aa: CASRKDRGNEKLFF

v_call: TRBV3-1/TRBV3-2
cdr3_aa: CASSQHTGTYDYGYTF

v_call: TRBV5-4
cdr3_aa: CASSLGTANSANYGYTF

v_call: TRBV28
cdr3_aa: CASSSGQTGLREKLFF

v_call: TRBV7-9
cdr3_aa: CASSQGLAGTDTQYF

v_call: TRBV19
cdr3_aa: CASSNSNTGELFF

v_call: TRBV7-2
cdr3_aa: CASSLSWVSDTQYF